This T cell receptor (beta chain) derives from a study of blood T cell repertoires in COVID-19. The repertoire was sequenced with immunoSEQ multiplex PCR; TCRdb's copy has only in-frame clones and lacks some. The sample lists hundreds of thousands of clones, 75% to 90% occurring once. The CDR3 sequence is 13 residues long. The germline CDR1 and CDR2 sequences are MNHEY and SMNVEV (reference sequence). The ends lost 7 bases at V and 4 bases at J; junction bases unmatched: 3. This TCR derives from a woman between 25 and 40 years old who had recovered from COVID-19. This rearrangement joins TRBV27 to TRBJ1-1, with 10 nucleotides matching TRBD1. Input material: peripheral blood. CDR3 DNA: TGTGCCAGCACTTGGACAGGGGGCACTGAAGCTTTCTTT. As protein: CASTWTGGTEAFF.